The 32 T cell receptor beta chains reported below all come from one sample, sequenced in a study of blood T cell repertoires in COVID-19. Profiled with immunoSEQ multiplex PCR; TCRdb holds only in-frame clones, not every one. This table holds approximately 64,000 clones, 88% found once. Sequencing input: peripheral blood. All receptors derive from a man aged 70 or older with acute or convalescent COVID-19.

Details on this clone: At one boundary the junction diverges from the germline segment, which might be a read error. The V call is TRBV6-2 or TRBV6-3, the J call TRBJ2-7; TRBD1 matches at 7 bases. The CDR3 covers 13 residues. Germline lookup yields CDR1 MNHEY and CDR2 SVGEGT. The CDR3 DNA follows: TGTGCCAGCAGTTACCCCCCCGACAGGGACATGGACTTC. Its translation: CASSYPPDRDMDF.

The chain combines TRBV11-3 with TRBJ2-2, with 10 positions matching TRBD2. CDR3 length equals 15 residues. Per germline, CDR1 SGHNT and CDR2 YENEEA. Unmatched junction bases numbered 5, after V lost 6 bases and J lost 4 bases. CDR3 DNA: TGTGCCAGCAGTACGGGACTAGCGACCACCGGGGAGCTGTTTTTT. Translated: CASSTGLATTGELFF.

The rearrangement uses TRBV7-6 and TRBJ2-1; 12 bases fit TRBD2. The CDR3 has 18 amino acids. Germline-derived CDR1 and CDR2 are SGHVS and FNYEAQ. V lost 5 bases to trimming and J lost 4 bases; unmatched junction nucleotides: 12. CDR3 in DNA: TGTGCCAGCAGCCCCTACGCTAGCGGGGGGGCAGATTACAATGAGCAGTTCTTC. It translates to CASSPYASGGADYNEQFF.

The V and J genes are TRBV7-2 and TRBJ1-3; the D gene is possibly TRBD1 (5 bases). Between the trimmed V and J ends, which lost 5 bases and 4 bases, there was a span of 12 bases. The CDR3 has 14 amino acids. Per germline, CDR1 SGHTA and CDR2 FQGNSA. CDR3 coding DNA: TGTGCCAGCAGCCAGGGAAGGGCCGGAAACACCATATATTTT. Protein product: CASSQGRAGNTIYF. Full variable domain (remainder filled in from reference TRBV7-2 and TRBJ1-3): GAGVSQSPSNKVTEKGKDVELRCDPISGHTALYWYRQSLGQGLEFLIYFQGNSAPDKSGLPSDRFSAERTGGSVSTLTIQRTQQEDSAVYLCASSQGRAGNTIYFGEGSWLTVV.

The V call is TRBV28, the J call TRBJ1-5; 7 nucleotides agree with TRBD1. Germline CDR1 reads MDHEN; CDR2 reads SYDVKM. The CDR3 has 13 amino acids. The V and J ends lost 9 bases and 7 bases, in that order; junction bases with no gene match: 9. The CDR3 reads CASYLQGGQPQHF. The CDR3 nucleotides are TGTGCCAGTTACCTCCAGGGGGGCCAGCCCCAGCATTTT.

The CDR3 sequence: CASSGTGNEQYF. In DNA form, the CDR3 reads TGTGCCAGCAGCGGGACAGGCAACGAGCAGTACTTC. This rearrangement joins TRBV2 to TRBJ2-7; TRBD1 aligns across 8 bases. CDR1 and CDR2 (germline): SNHLY, FYNNEI. This CDR3 contains 12 residues. The V gene end was trimmed by 6 bases and the J gene end by 5 bases; junction bases not matched to a gene: 3. The variable domain in full, completed from reference TRBV2 and TRBJ2-7, reads EPEVTQTPSHQVTQMGQEVILRCVPISNHLYFYWYRQILGQKVEFLVSFYNNEISEKSEIFDDQFSVERPDGSNFTLKIRSTKLEDSAMYFCASSGTGNEQYFGPGTRLTVT.

The chain employs TRBV5-1 and TRBJ1-2, with unresolved D. The length of the CDR3 is 13 residues. V was cut by 2 bases and J by 7 bases, with 12 bases left in between. CDR1 SGHRS and CDR2 YFSETQ come from the germline V gene. CDR3 residues: CASSLGRAGGYTF. The DNA of the CDR3 is TGCGCCAGCAGCTTAGGGAGGGCCGGTGGCTACACCTTC.

The chain joins TRBV15 to TRBJ2-3, with 9 bases lining up with TRBD1. The CDR3 consists of 17 residues. V lost 3 bases to trimming and J lost 2 bases; unmatched junction nucleotides: 9. CDR1 is LNHNV and CDR2 is YYDKDF in the germline V gene (reference sequence). CDR3 protein: CATSSLWTGDTTDTQYF. The CDR3 nucleotides read TGTGCCACCAGCAGCCTGTGGACAGGGGACACCACAGATACGCAGTATTTT. Full variable domain (missing parts from reference TRBV15 and TRBJ2-3): DAMVIQNPRYQVTQFGKPVTLSCSQTLNHNVMYWYQQKSSQAPKLLFHYYDKDFNNEADTPDNFQSRRPNTSFCFLDIRSPGLGDTAMYLCATSSLWTGDTTDTQYFGPGTRLTVL.

V is TRBV5-1 and J is TRBJ1-1; 7 nucleotides agree with TRBD1. The germline V gene encodes CDR1 SGHRS and CDR2 YFSETQ. This CDR3 comprises 15 residues. The V segment lost 2 bases and the J segment 5 bases; nucleotides outside the gene matches: 9. This chain's CDR3 is CASSFPTGRETEAFF. CDR3 nucleotide sequence: TGCGCCAGCAGCTTCCCGACAGGGCGGGAAACTGAAGCTTTCTTT.

The chain uses TRBV28 and TRBJ2-3; possible D gene TRBD1, 6 bases. Looked up from germline, CDR1 is MDHEN and CDR2 is SYDVKM. This CDR3 has 14 amino acids. The V end was cut by 2 bases, the J end by 4 bases, with 10 bases between. CDR3 region: CASSLGGASDTQYF. Here the CDR3 DNA reads TGTGCCAGCAGTTTAGGGGGCGCATCAGATACGCAGTATTTT.

The chain employs TRBV4-3 and TRBJ1-1; possibly TRBD1 for D (6 bases). The V end lost 1 base, the J end lost 6 bases, and 18 bases lay between the germline ends. The germline V gene encodes CDR1 LGHNA and CDR2 YSLEER. This CDR3 has 16 amino acids. In DNA, the CDR3 is TGCGCCAGCAGCCAAGTTAGCTACAGGGATGTGCCTGAAGCTTTCTTT. Translation gives CASSQVSYRDVPEAFF.

The CDR3 DNA is TGTGCCAGCAGTGAACGTGCGGCAAACACCGGGGAGCTGTTTTTT. Its translation is CASSERAANTGELFF. V usage is TRBV2 and J usage is TRBJ2-2, with unresolved D. V lost 2 bases and J 2 bases, leaving 9 bases between the germline ends. Germline V CDR1 and CDR2: SNHLY, FYNNEI. The CDR3 is 15 residues long.

This chain links TRBV12-5 with TRBJ1-2; TRBD1 agrees at 9 bases. This CDR3 is built from 13 residues. The trim removed 6 bases at V and 5 bases at J, leaving 4 bases unmatched. The V gene's germline CDR1 is LGHNT and CDR2 FRNRAP. The CDR3 DNA reads TGTGCTAGTGGCATGGGACAGGGATATGGCTACACCTTC. Translated: CASGMGQGYGYTF. The entire variable domain, with the rest obtained from reference TRBV12-5 and TRBJ1-2, is as follows: DARVTQTPRHKVTEMGQEVTMRCQPILGHNTVFWYRQTMMQGLELLAYFRNRAPLDDSGMPKDRFSAEMPDATLATLKIQPSEPRDSAVYFCASGMGQGYGYTFGSGTRLTVV.

The rearrangement uses TRBV5-4 and TRBJ2-1; a possible D gene is TRBD2 (7 bases). From germline, CDR1 is SGHNT and CDR2 YYREEE (reference sequence). Trimming removed 5 bases from V and 8 bases from J, with 14 bases in between. The CDR3 totals 13 residues. In nucleotides, the CDR3 is TGTGCCAGCAGTTTCGGGGGGCCCGATGAGCAGTTCTTC. Its translation: CASSFGGPDEQFF.

V gene TRBV28 combines with J gene TRBJ1-2; D is perhaps TRBD1 (5 bases). The germline CDR1 and CDR2 sequences are MDHEN and SYDVKM. V was pared by 2 bases and J by 5 bases, with 18 bases between. This CDR3 region has 16 residues. This CDR3 reads CASSLAGQGSWYGYTF. The CDR3 coding sequence is TGTGCCAGCAGTTTAGCGGGGCAGGGTTCTTGGTATGGCTACACCTTC.

The genes are TRBV7-6 and TRBJ1-2; 8 bases match TRBD1. V dropped 4 bases and J dropped 4; count of bases not matched to a gene: 8. Germline assignment: CDR1 SGHVS and CDR2 FNYEAQ. CDR3 size: 15 residues. The CDR3 loop reads CASSSPGQGGYGYTF. The CDR3, as DNA: TGTGCCAGCAGCTCCCCCGGACAGGGAGGCTATGGCTACACCTTC. The whole variable domain, filled in from reference TRBV7-6 and TRBJ1-2, reads GAGVSQSPRYKVTKRGQDVALRCDPISGHVSLYWYRQALGQGPEFLTYFNYEAQQDKSGLPNDRFSAERPEGSISTLTIQRTEQRDSAMYRCASSSPGQGGYGYTFGSGTRLTVV.

The V call is TRBV18, the J call TRBJ2-5; D remains ambiguous. The CDR3 is made up of 12 amino acids. CDR1 and CDR2 (germline): KGHSH, LQKENI. Trimming left V 0 bases short and J 5 bases short, with 4 bases between. The CDR3 reads CASSPPSETQYF. The CDR3 DNA follows: TGTGCCAGCTCACCACCTAGCGAGACCCAGTACTTC.

The chain employs TRBV27 and TRBJ1-6, with 8 bases lining up with TRBD1. In germline, CDR1 is MNHEY, CDR2 SMNVEV (reference sequence). The V segment lost 1 base and the J segment 5 bases; nucleotides outside the gene matches: 7. The CDR3 has 17 residues. The DNA for the CDR3 is TGTGCCAGCAGTTTATATCCCGGACAGGGAGATAATTCACCCCTCCACTTT. The encoded protein is CASSLYPGQGDNSPLHF.

The chain is built from TRBV25-1 and TRBJ1-4, with 10 bases matching TRBD1. V was clipped by 5 bases and J by 2 bases; unmatched bases: 5. This CDR3 comprises 16 residues. The germline V gene encodes CDR1 MGHDK and CDR2 SYGVNS. The CDR3 sequence is CASSPDRGLTNEKLFF. The CDR3 nucleotides are TGTGCCAGCAGTCCAGACAGGGGGCTGACTAATGAAAAACTGTTTTTT.

The chain recombines TRBV9 with TRBJ2-5; 12 nucleotides agree with TRBD2. Per germline, CDR1 SGDLS and CDR2 YYNGEE. The CDR3 covers 17 residues. V lost 0 bases to trimming and J lost 2 bases; unmatched junction nucleotides: 5. CDR3 bases: TGTGCCAGCAGCGTAGGGCTAGCGGGGGGGCAGCAAGAGACCCAGTACTTC. Residues: CASSVGLAGGQQETQYF.

The chain links TRBV4-1 to TRBJ1-1; D is unclear. V lost 4 bases and J 3 bases, leaving 21 bases between the germline ends. The CDR3 sequence is 17 residues long. Germline assignment: CDR1 MGHRA and CDR2 YSYEKL. The CDR3 sequence is CASSPKRDGFGYTEAFF. CDR3 coding DNA: TGCGCCAGCAGCCCGAAGAGGGATGGATTCGGGTACACTGAAGCTTTCTTT.

The chain is built from TRBV7-8 and TRBJ2-7; 9 nucleotides line up with TRBD1. The CDR3 is 16 residues long. Germline assignment: CDR1 SGHVS and CDR2 FQNEAQ. V shed 4 bases, J shed 6 bases, and the junction held 13 bases outside the gene matches. The CDR3 coding sequence is TGTGCCAGCAGCTCAGAAGGTTACAGGGGGCGCCCCGAGCAGTACTTC. It is translated as CASSSEGYRGRPEQYF.

The chain joins TRBV5-5 to TRBJ1-4, with 8 nucleotides matching TRBD1. CDR1 is SGHKS and CDR2 is YYEKEE in the germline V gene (reference sequence). Germline trimming cut 2 bases from V and 8 bases from J; bases unmatched to any gene: 11. The CDR3 has 16 residues. The DNA of the CDR3 is TGTGCCAGCAGCTTCCAACAGGGGGGAGGAAAGGAAAAACTGTTTTTT. It encodes CASSFQQGGGKEKLFF. Full variable domain (rest looked up from reference TRBV5-5 and TRBJ1-4): DAGVTQSPTHLIKTRGQQVTLRCSPISGHKSVSWYQQVLGQGPQFIFQYYEKEERGRGNFPDRFSARQFPNYSSELNVNALLLGDSALYLCASSFQQGGGKEKLFFGSGTQLSVL.

The chain couples TRBV29-1 to TRBJ2-7, with D tentatively TRBD2 (5 bases). Trimming removed 5 bases from V and 0 bases from J, with 14 bases in between. CDR1 is SQVTM, CDR2 ANQGSEA, per germline. This CDR3 has 14 amino acids. In DNA, the CDR3 is TGCAGCGTTTTACCCGGGGAGACCTCCTACGAGCAGTACTTC. Translated: CSVLPGETSYEQYF.

This chain uses TRBV7-9 with TRBJ2-7; a possible D gene is TRBD1 (6 bases). CDR1 SEHNR and CDR2 FQNEAQ come from the germline V gene (reference sequence). Trimming took off 4 bases at V and 5 bases at J, with 9 bases between the two ends. This CDR3 spans 12 amino acids. The CDR3 sequence: CASSYRVHEQYF. The CDR3, as DNA: TGTGCCAGCAGCTACAGGGTCCACGAGCAGTACTTC. The whole variable domain, filled in from reference TRBV7-9 and TRBJ2-7, reads DTGVSQNPRHKITKRGQNVTFRCDPISEHNRLYWYRQTLGQGPEFLTYFQNEAQLEKSRLLSDRFSAERPKGSFSTLEIQRTEQGDSAMYLCASSYRVHEQYFGPGTRLTVT.

The chain links TRBV5-1 to TRBJ2-3, with 7 bases that match TRBD1. Per the germline V gene, CDR1 is SGHRS and CDR2 is YFSETQ. The CDR3 consists of 17 residues. V gave up 4 bases and J gave up 0 bases; unmatched junction bases: 11. The CDR3: CASSPPGTATSTDTQYF. CDR3 DNA: TGCGCCAGCAGCCCCCCGGGGACAGCCACTAGCACAGATACGCAGTATTTT.

This chain joins TRBV30 and TRBJ1-4, with TRBD1 identical over 7 bases. V lost 2 bases, J lost 8 bases, and 5 bases stayed unmatched. Looked up from germline, CDR1 is GTSNPN and CDR2 is SVGIG (reference sequence). The CDR3 loop spans 13 amino acids. The CDR3: CAWSRGLREKLFF. The CDR3 region has the DNA TGTGCCTGGAGTAGGGGGCTTCGGGAAAAACTGTTTTTT.

There are a few counts of this clone. The V call is TRBV7-9, the J call TRBJ2-3; D is uncertain. The germline gives CDR1 SEHNR, CDR2 FQNEAQ (reference sequence). Deletions cut 5 bases from V and 4 bases from J, with 10 bases between. The CDR3 contains 13 residues. The DNA of the CDR3 is TGTGCCAGCAGCACCGGGTGGGCAGATACGCAGTATTTT. The encoded protein is CASSTGWADTQYF.

The V gene is TRBV9, the J gene TRBJ2-2, with TRBD1 identical over 7 bases. Trimming cost V 4 bases and J 6 bases; bases outside gene matches: 9. The CDR3 runs to 15 residues. From germline, CDR1 is SGDLS and CDR2 YYNGEE. The CDR3 nucleotides read TGTGCCAGCAGCTCCCGCGACAGGGCTGCCGGGGAGCTGTTTTTT. Residues: CASSSRDRAAGELFF. The whole variable domain, filled in from reference TRBV9 and TRBJ2-2, reads DSGVTQTPKHLITATGQRVTLRCSPRSGDLSVYWYQQSLDQGLQFLIQYYNGEERAKGNILERFSAQQFPDLHSELNLSSLELGDSALYFCASSSRDRAAGELFFGEGSRLTVL.

The chain recombines TRBV19 with TRBJ2-3, with D tentatively TRBD2 (5 bases). This CDR3 is 18 amino acids long. The germline gives CDR1 LNHDA, CDR2 SQIVND (reference sequence). Trimming took off 3 bases at V and 0 bases at J, with 19 bases between the two ends. The CDR3 DNA reads as TGTGCCAGTAGTATCGAAGGCAGTCTAGCATCTAGCACAGATACGCAGTATTTT. Its protein is CASSIEGSLASSTDTQYF.

This sequence joins TRBV20-1 and TRBJ2-7, with D hard to call. There are 11 residues in the CDR3. V lost 3 bases and J lost 8, with 11 bases in between. Germline CDR1 and CDR2: DFQATT and SNEGSKA (reference sequence). The CDR3 region is CSASPQVQQYF. CDR3 in DNA: TGCAGTGCTAGTCCGCAGGTACAGCAGTACTTC.

The J gene is TRBJ1-1, the V gene TRBV6-5; no definite D call. V was trimmed by 6 bases and J by 1 base, leaving 9 bases between them. The germline V gene encodes CDR1 MNHEY and CDR2 SVGAGI. The CDR3 has 13 amino acids. The CDR3 bases are TGTGCCAGCAGGTCAACAGAGAACACTGAAGCTTTCTTT. Amino acid sequence: CASRSTENTEAFF.